A selection of T cell receptor beta chains follows, all from one sample in a study of blood T cell repertoires in COVID-19. Data came from immunoSEQ multiplex PCR; TCRdb stores just in-frame clones and leaves some out. The repertoire holds around 280,000 clones, with around 81% as singletons. Sequencing was carried out using peripheral blood. The receptor source for this set is a woman in her forties or fifties with active or convalescent COVID-19. The CDR3 runs from the conserved cysteine through the conserved F or W. D genes are given only for firm matches. Only part of the rows carry a size: once, few, many, or a class if the clone is expanded.

d_call | j_call | v_call | clone_size | cdr3_aa | cdr3_nt
TRBD2 | TRBJ2-5 | TRBV27 | NA | CASSFFEGGRRAETQYF | TGTGCCAGCAGTTTCTTTGAGGGCGGGAGAAGGGCGGAGACCCAGTACTTC
TRBD1 | TRBJ2-5 | TRBV9 | NA | CASSSETGGLETQYF | TGTGCCAGCAGCTCAGAGACAGGGGGCCTAGAGACCCAGTACTTC
NA | TRBJ1-3 | TRBV7-6 | NA | CASGPGEGSGNTIYF | TGTGCCAGCGGGCCCGGCGAGGGCTCTGGAAACACCATATATTTT
NA | TRBJ2-5 | TRBV3-1/TRBV3-2 | NA | CASSQWVFGETQYF | TGTGCCAGCAGCCAATGGGTCTTCGGGGAGACCCAGTACTTC
TRBD2 | TRBJ2-1 | TRBV7-2 | NA | CASSSPTSGYNEQFF | TGTGCCAGCAGCTCACCGACTAGCGGATACAATGAGCAGTTCTTC
TRBD1 | TRBJ1-5 | TRBV23-1 | NA | CASSQSEGASNQPQHF | TGCGCCAGCAGTCAATCGGAGGGGGCTAGCAATCAGCCCCAGCATTTT
NA | TRBJ2-1 | TRBV21-1 | NA | CASSKGHNLLYNEQFF | TGTGCCAGCAGCAAAGGGCACAACCTCCTCTACAATGAGCAGTTCTTC
TRBD1 | TRBJ2-5 | TRBV5-1 | NA | CASSLRGQTTQETQYF | TGCGCCAGCAGCTTGCGGGGACAGACAACCCAAGAGACCCAGTACTTC
TRBD2 | TRBJ2-3 | TRBV28 | NA | CAVAGETDTQYF | TGTGCCGTAGCGGGAGAAACTGATACGCAGTATTTT
NA | TRBJ2-7 | TRBV7-9 | NA | CASSAAGTYSYEQYF | TGTGCCAGCAGCGCCGCGGGCACTTACTCCTACGAGCAGTACTTC
NA | TRBJ1-2 | TRBV5-4 | NA | CASSSEDYGYTF | TGTGCCAGCAGCTCTGAGGACTATGGCTACACCTTC
TRBD1 | TRBJ1-1 | TRBV28 | NA | CASSPVTGGYSPAEAFF | TGTGCCAGCAGTCCCGTGACAGGGGGCTACAGTCCTGCTGAAGCTTTCTTT
TRBD1 | TRBJ1-2 | TRBV7-2 | NA | CASSNRDRVNYGYTF | TGTGCCAGCAGCAACCGGGACAGGGTTAACTATGGCTACACCTTC
TRBD1 | TRBJ1-3 | TRBV4-1 | NA | CASSGQGGNTIYF | TGCGCCAGCAGCGGACAGGGGGGAAACACCATATATTTT
NA | TRBJ1-2 | TRBV4-2 | NA | CASSQDLGGLNYGYTF | TGTGCCAGCAGCCAAGATCTGGGGGGGCTGAACTATGGCTACACCTTC
NA | TRBJ1-2 | TRBV6-5 | NA | CASSNTGDGYYGYTF | TGTGCCAGCAGCAATACGGGGGACGGTTACTATGGCTACACCTTC
NA | TRBJ2-2 | TRBV2 | NA | CASSERLGVPYTGELFF | TGTGCCAGCAGTGAACGGCTCGGGGTACCTTACACCGGGGAGCTGTTTTTT
TRBD2 | TRBJ2-5 | TRBV28 | NA | CASSLPLSGGSSTETQYF | TGTGCCAGCAGTTTACCCCTCAGCGGGGGAAGTAGTACGGAGACCCAGTACTTC
TRBD1 | TRBJ1-1 | TRBV7-6 | many | CASSLGQTSTEAFF | TGTGCCAGCAGCCTGGGACAGACGAGCACTGAAGCTTTCTTT
NA | TRBJ1-4 | TRBV2 | NA | CASSPRRGSRSEKLFF | TGTGCCAGCAGTCCCCGGCGGGGGAGTAGGAGCGAAAAACTGTTTTTT
NA | TRBJ1-2 | TRBV4-1 | NA | CASSQVGGNYGYTF | TGCGCCAGCAGCCAAGTTGGGGGGAACTATGGCTACACCTTC
TRBD2 | TRBJ2-1 | TRBV7-9 | NA | CASSFLAGFVDTQFF | TGTGCCAGCAGCTTCTTAGCGGGATTTGTCGACACCCAGTTCTTC
TRBD2 | TRBJ2-7 | TRBV9 | NA | CASSDGGLAGAEQYF | TGTGCCAGCAGCGACGGAGGACTAGCGGGAGCCGAGCAGTACTTC